The rows below give T cell receptor beta chains drawn from one sample of a study of T cell responses to AZD1222 COVID-19 vaccine. Repertoires were generated with immunoSEQ multiplex PCR, while TCRdb's copy carries only in-frame clones and drops some. The data hold 150,000 to 250,000 clones, with roughly nine tenths observed a single time. The source was peripheral blood, collected 28 days after the second AZD1222 dose. These TCRs come from an adult who received the AZD1222 COVID-19 vaccine. The CDR3 runs from the conserved cysteine through the conserved F or W. The order of the fields is clone size, J gene, D gene, V gene, CDR3 DNA, CDR3 protein. D genes are given only for firm matches. Size is omitted from some rows. Given values are once, few, many or a class for expanded clones.

clone_size: .; j_call: TRBJ1-6; d_call: .; v_call: TRBV15; cdr3_nt: TGTGCCACCAGCAGAGACCGGGACAATCCCATTTCACCCCTCCACTTT; cdr3_aa: CATSRDRDNPISPLHF
clone_size: few; j_call: TRBJ2-7; d_call: TRBD1; v_call: TRBV19; cdr3_nt: TGTGCCAGTAGTATAGACGCAGGGGGCGTCGGCGAGCAGTACTTC; cdr3_aa: CASSIDAGGVGEQYF
clone_size: .; j_call: TRBJ1-1; d_call: .; v_call: TRBV30; cdr3_nt: TGTGCCTGGAGTGTACGGGAGGGGGCTGAAGCTTTCTTT; cdr3_aa: CAWSVREGAEAFF
clone_size: .; j_call: TRBJ2-7; d_call: .; v_call: TRBV28; cdr3_nt: TGTGCCAGCAGTTTAAGGGCCCGGCCCCTCTACGAGCAGTACTTC; cdr3_aa: CASSLRARPLYEQYF
clone_size: .; j_call: TRBJ2-7; d_call: .; v_call: TRBV7-9; cdr3_nt: TGTGCCAGCAGCTCCGCGAGGGACTCGAAAGCCTACGAGCAGTACTTC; cdr3_aa: CASSSARDSKAYEQYF
clone_size: .; j_call: TRBJ2-3; d_call: TRBD2; v_call: TRBV19; cdr3_nt: TGTGCCAGTAGTTCAATAGCGGGGGACACAGATACGCAGTATTTT; cdr3_aa: CASSSIAGDTDTQYF
clone_size: .; j_call: TRBJ1-5; d_call: TRBD1; v_call: TRBV30; cdr3_nt: TGTGCCTGGTCGACAGGGGGCATGGGCAATCAGCCCCAGCATTTT; cdr3_aa: CAWSTGGMGNQPQHF
clone_size: .; j_call: TRBJ1-2; d_call: TRBD1; v_call: TRBV5-1; cdr3_nt: TGCGCCAGCAGCGGGGGGGACAGACGTGGCTACACCTTC; cdr3_aa: CASSGGDRRGYTF
clone_size: once; j_call: TRBJ2-3; d_call: TRBD2; v_call: TRBV28; cdr3_nt: TGTGCCAGCCGCTCGGCGGGACTAGTTTTTTACCCAACCAGCACAGATACGCAGTATTTT; cdr3_aa: CASRSAGLVFYPTSTDTQYF
clone_size: .; j_call: TRBJ1-4; d_call: .; v_call: TRBV28; cdr3_nt: TGTGCCAGCAGTTCCCTCGGGGAAAAACTGTTTTTT; cdr3_aa: CASSSLGEKLFF
clone_size: .; j_call: TRBJ1-5; d_call: .; v_call: TRBV10-3; cdr3_nt: TGTGCCATCAGTGGTTTTGGGGCGCCCCAGCATTTT; cdr3_aa: CAISGFGAPQHF
clone_size: .; j_call: TRBJ2-1; d_call: .; v_call: TRBV11-2; cdr3_nt: TGTGCCAGCAGCTCCGGACTCCCGAATGAGCAGTTCTTC; cdr3_aa: CASSSGLPNEQFF
clone_size: .; j_call: TRBJ2-2; d_call: TRBD2; v_call: TRBV27; cdr3_nt: TGTGCCAGCAGTTTATTGCTAACTAGCGGGAACACCGGGGAGCTGTTTTTT; cdr3_aa: CASSLLLTSGNTGELFF
clone_size: .; j_call: TRBJ2-1; d_call: .; v_call: TRBV11-3; cdr3_nt: TGTGCCAGCAGCTTAGTAGCGCAGGGTGGCAATGAGCAGTTCTTC; cdr3_aa: CASSLVAQGGNEQFF
clone_size: .; j_call: TRBJ1-6; d_call: .; v_call: TRBV3-1/TRBV3-2; cdr3_nt: TGTGCCAGCAGCCAAGGGACGGAGGGTCATTCACCCCTCCACTTT; cdr3_aa: CASSQGTEGHSPLHF
clone_size: .; j_call: TRBJ1-5; d_call: .; v_call: TRBV21-1; cdr3_nt: TGTGCCAGCAGCAAGGGGCCGGGAGGAAATCAGCCCCAGCATTTT; cdr3_aa: CASSKGPGGNQPQHF
clone_size: few; j_call: TRBJ2-7; d_call: .; v_call: TRBV12-5; cdr3_nt: TGTGCTAGTGCCCCTCCAGCAGGAACTACCTACGAGCAGTACTTC; cdr3_aa: CASAPPAGTTYEQYF
clone_size: .; j_call: TRBJ2-2; d_call: TRBD2; v_call: TRBV11-3; cdr3_nt: TGTGCCAGTACCGGGACTAGTCACACCGGGGAGCTGTTTTTT; cdr3_aa: CASTGTSHTGELFF
clone_size: .; j_call: TRBJ1-4; d_call: .; v_call: TRBV19; cdr3_nt: TGTGCCAGTAGTTTATCCCGGAGGGATGAAAAACTGTTTTTT; cdr3_aa: CASSLSRRDEKLFF
clone_size: .; j_call: TRBJ2-1; d_call: .; v_call: TRBV11-2; cdr3_nt: TGTGCCAGCAGCTTATTGCGGAAAGAGCAGTTCTTC; cdr3_aa: CASSLLRKEQFF
clone_size: .; j_call: TRBJ2-1; d_call: .; v_call: TRBV7-7; cdr3_nt: TGTGCTAGCAGCCCGTACGTATACTACAATGAGCAGTTCTTC; cdr3_aa: CASSPYVYYNEQFF
clone_size: once; j_call: TRBJ1-5; d_call: .; v_call: TRBV9; cdr3_nt: TGTGCCAGGGGGCTCGGTTCCGATCAGCCCCAGCATTTT; cdr3_aa: CARGLGSDQPQHF
clone_size: .; j_call: TRBJ2-2; d_call: .; v_call: TRBV5-6; cdr3_nt: TGTGCCAGCAGCTTTCCCTCTCTGGGGAACACCGGGGAGCTGTTTTTT; cdr3_aa: CASSFPSLGNTGELFF
clone_size: .; j_call: TRBJ1-1; d_call: .; v_call: TRBV28; cdr3_nt: TGTGCCAGCACCGTGGGTCCACGGAACACTGAAGCTTTCTTT; cdr3_aa: CASTVGPRNTEAFF
clone_size: .; j_call: TRBJ1-2; d_call: .; v_call: TRBV3-1/TRBV3-2; cdr3_nt: TGTGCCAGCAGCCAAGAGGGGGGCTACACCTTC; cdr3_aa: CASSQEGGYTF
clone_size: .; j_call: TRBJ1-2; d_call: TRBD1; v_call: TRBV5-8; cdr3_nt: TGTGCCAGCAGCTCACCGCGGGACAGGGGCTACTATGGCTACACCTTC; cdr3_aa: CASSSPRDRGYYGYTF
clone_size: .; j_call: TRBJ2-7; d_call: .; v_call: TRBV4-3; cdr3_nt: TGCGCCAGCAGCCAAGATCCCGGACAGCCCTCCTACGAGCAGTACTTC; cdr3_aa: CASSQDPGQPSYEQYF
clone_size: .; j_call: TRBJ1-1; d_call: TRBD1; v_call: TRBV30; cdr3_nt: TGTGCCTGGAGCCTTAGGACAGGGGGATGGATTAACACTGAAGCTTTCTTT; cdr3_aa: CAWSLRTGGWINTEAFF
clone_size: .; j_call: TRBJ2-7; d_call: .; v_call: TRBV28; cdr3_nt: TGTGCCAGCAGTTTATTTCGGGACATCTCCTACGAGCAGTACTTC; cdr3_aa: CASSLFRDISYEQYF
clone_size: .; j_call: TRBJ2-5; d_call: .; v_call: TRBV7-2; cdr3_nt: TGTGCCAGCAGCTCCCCTACCACAGGGTGGGAGACCCAGTACTTC; cdr3_aa: CASSSPTTGWETQYF
clone_size: .; j_call: TRBJ1-1; d_call: .; v_call: TRBV20-1; cdr3_nt: TGCAGGATCCCACGGGGCACTGAAGCTTTCTTT; cdr3_aa: CRIPRGTEAFF
clone_size: .; j_call: TRBJ2-2; d_call: .; v_call: TRBV11-3; cdr3_nt: TGTGCCAGCAGCGGTCGATTAGCGGAAAACACCGGGGAGCTGTTTTTT; cdr3_aa: CASSGRLAENTGELFF
clone_size: .; j_call: TRBJ2-7; d_call: TRBD1; v_call: TRBV4-1; cdr3_nt: TGCGCCAGCAGCCTAGCGGGACAGGGGGTCTACGAGCAGTACTTC; cdr3_aa: CASSLAGQGVYEQYF
clone_size: .; j_call: TRBJ2-1; d_call: .; v_call: TRBV28; cdr3_nt: TGTGCCAGCAGTACACTAGCCCCGAGCTCCTACAATGAGCAGTTCTTC; cdr3_aa: CASSTLAPSSYNEQFF
clone_size: .; j_call: TRBJ2-1; d_call: .; v_call: TRBV7-8; cdr3_nt: TGTGCCAGCAGCTTACGGACAGGAGGGAATGAGCAGTTCTTC; cdr3_aa: CASSLRTGGNEQFF
clone_size: .; j_call: TRBJ2-1; d_call: .; v_call: TRBV30; cdr3_nt: TGTGCCTGGACCGAGGGCGTCGAGAATGAGCAGTTCTTC; cdr3_aa: CAWTEGVENEQFF
clone_size: .; j_call: TRBJ1-6; d_call: .; v_call: TRBV28; cdr3_nt: TGTGCCAGCACCTTTTTCAGGGGATCCAATTCACCCCTCCACTTT; cdr3_aa: CASTFFRGSNSPLHF
clone_size: .; j_call: TRBJ1-4; d_call: .; v_call: TRBV28; cdr3_nt: TGTGCCAGCAGTTTATTGAGGGCCTCTCGTGAAAAACTGTTTTTT; cdr3_aa: CASSLLRASREKLFF
clone_size: .; j_call: TRBJ2-3; d_call: TRBD2; v_call: TRBV10-3; cdr3_nt: TGTGCCATCAGTGATGTAGCGGGTTCAGATACGCAGTATTTT; cdr3_aa: CAISDVAGSDTQYF
clone_size: .; j_call: TRBJ2-2; d_call: .; v_call: TRBV15; cdr3_nt: TGTGCCACCTTATCTTCCGGGGAGCTGTTTTTT; cdr3_aa: CATLSSGELFF
clone_size: .; j_call: TRBJ1-5; d_call: TRBD1; v_call: TRBV10-3; cdr3_nt: TGTGCCAGTCGGGACAGCTTTTATCAGCCCCAGCATTTT; cdr3_aa: CASRDSFYQPQHF
clone_size: .; j_call: TRBJ1-1; d_call: TRBD1; v_call: TRBV5-4; cdr3_nt: TGTGCCAGCAGCTCGCCGGGACAGGGGAACACTGAAGCTTTCTTT; cdr3_aa: CASSSPGQGNTEAFF
clone_size: .; j_call: TRBJ2-1; d_call: .; v_call: TRBV6-5; cdr3_nt: TGTGCCAGCAGTCAGACCAATGAGCAGTTCTTC; cdr3_aa: CASSQTNEQFF
clone_size: .; j_call: TRBJ2-7; d_call: .; v_call: TRBV6-2/TRBV6-3; cdr3_nt: TGTGCCAGCAGCGCGGCCTGGGAGCAGTACTTC; cdr3_aa: CASSAAWEQYF
clone_size: .; j_call: TRBJ1-1; d_call: .; v_call: TRBV30; cdr3_nt: TGTGCCTGGAGTGTGGGGCAGAACACTGAAGCTTTCTTT; cdr3_aa: CAWSVGQNTEAFF